This T cell receptor (beta chain) originates from a study of shared T cell receptors in the human thymus. Germline trimming cut 5 bases from V and 3 bases from J; bases unmatched to any gene: 4. Germline V gene sequence: CDR1 MNHNY, CDR2 SVGAGI (reference sequence). The CDR3 sequence is 14 residues long. Profiling relied on immunoSEQ multiplex PCR, and the TCRdb table lists in-frame clones only, not all of them. The top ten clones hold roughly 0.0097% of a sample with roughly 700,000 clones, approximately 90% of them seen once. The sample was also linked to a second study, of human thymus T cells. In that study: The donor group consisted of healthy Finnish infants who were having corrective surgery for congenital heart defects. Thymus pieces cut out during corrective heart surgery were the tissue that was used. Repertoires sampled from thymus and blood appeared biased in V and J gene usage. Related research has reported that thymic repertoires overlap highly among unrelated individuals.

The chain joins TRBV6-6 to TRBJ2-1; 7 positions match TRBD2. This clonotype was sampled from a boy in the first two years of life with a congenital heart defect. The material sequenced was thymocytes. The CDR3 sequence is CASSPRDYYNEQFF. The CDR3 region has the DNA TGTGCCAGCAGTCCCCGGGACTACTACAATGAGCAGTTCTTC.